This T cell receptor beta chain emerged from a study of OX40 agonist ivuxolimab in advanced cancers. On the study more broadly: Intravenous ivuxolimab was administered to patients every 2 weeks at 0.01 to 10 mg/kg. Those enrolled were about 80% male, with a mean age of 60 years and ages from about 20 to 90.

Blood got drawn at baseline, again on cycle 4 day 1, and then on cycle 7 day 1. The V and J ends lost 3 bases and 1 base respectively, with 15 bases between them. Germline lookup yields CDR1 MGHRA and CDR2 YSYEKL. This CDR3 comprises 16 residues. Data came from immunoSEQ multiplex PCR; TCRdb stores just in-frame clones and leaves some out. The profile shows 75,000 to 100,000 clones, about nine tenths of them singletons. The source is an adult with an advanced solid tumor such as melanoma, head and neck, liver or kidney cancer. The sample here was CD4+ or CD8+ T cells sorted from blood, taken in a trial of the OX40 agonist ivuxolimab. The V call is TRBV4-1, the J call TRBJ2-5; D is perhaps TRBD2 (5 bases). The CDR3 is CASSQGERQVQETQYF. The CDR3 bases are TGCGCCAGCAGCCAGGGAGAACGGCAAGTCCAAGAGACCCAGTACTTC.